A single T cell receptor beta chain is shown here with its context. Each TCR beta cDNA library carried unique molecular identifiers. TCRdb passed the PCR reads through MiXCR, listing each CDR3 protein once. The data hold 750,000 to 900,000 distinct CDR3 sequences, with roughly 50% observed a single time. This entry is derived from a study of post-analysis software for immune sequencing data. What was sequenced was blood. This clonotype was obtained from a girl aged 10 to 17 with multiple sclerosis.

The DNA of the CDR3 is TGCAGTGCAACAACTCGGACAGGGGGTGGCTACACCTTC. Its protein product is CSATTRTGGGYTF. This chain uses TRBV20-1 with TRBJ1-2; 10 bases match TRBD1. Germline CDR1 DFQATT, CDR2 SNEGSKA (reference sequence). The V gene end was trimmed by 6 bases and the J gene end by 7 bases; junction bases not matched to a gene: 8. The CDR3 consists of 13 residues.